Listed below are T cell receptor beta chains from one sample, sequenced in a study of T cell changes during pregnancy in multiple sclerosis. This table comes from immunoSEQ multiplex PCR, and its TCRdb copy is limited to in-frame clones, with some not included. The sample lists tens of thousands of clones; under 95% were seen once. The sequencing here drew on peripheral blood, taken after pregnancy. All receptors derive from a female donor with multiple sclerosis, enrolled in a pregnancy study. The CDR3 runs from the conserved cysteine through the conserved F or W. D genes are given only for firm matches. For some rows the clone size is stated as once, few or many, or as a class when expanded; others skip it.

d_call j_call clone_size v_call cdr3_nt cdr3_aa
TRBD1 TRBJ1-2 - TRBV5-4 TGTGCCAGCAGCTCGGGACAGGGGGCGCGGAGCTATGGCTACACCTTC CASSSGQGARSYGYTF
- TRBJ2-7 - TRBV28 TGTGCCAGCAGGCTTGTAGCGAGGAACGAGCAGTACTTC CASRLVARNEQYF
TRBD2 TRBJ2-1 few TRBV28 TGTGCCAGCAGTTCAGAACGACTAGCGGGAGGAACGGGGTTCTTC CASSSERLAGGTGFF
- TRBJ2-7 - TRBV28 TGTGCCAGCAGCTATCCAGCGAAACCCTACGAGCAGTACTTC CASSYPAKPYEQYF
- TRBJ1-4 - TRBV6-1 TGTGCCAGCACCCCAATTGCAACTAATGAAAAACTGTTTTTT CASTPIATNEKLFF
TRBD1 TRBJ1-4 - TRBV2 TGTGCCAGCTGTGCCACCGGGACAGGAAATGAAAAACTGTTTTTT CASCATGTGNEKLFF
- TRBJ1-1 - TRBV29-1 TGCAGCGTTCAGGGGTTAGGCACTGAAGCTTTCTTT CSVQGLGTEAFF
- TRBJ2-5 - TRBV30 TGTGCCTGGAGTGTACGAAGGGGGAATTGGGAGACCCAGTACTTC CAWSVRRGNWETQYF
- TRBJ2-5 - TRBV6-5 TGTGCCAGCAGCAAGGGACCGGAGGGGACCCAGTACTTC CASSKGPEGTQYF
TRBD2 TRBJ2-1 - TRBV7-9 TGTGCCAGCGACCGGACTAGAACCCACAATGAGCAGTTCTTC CASDRTRTHNEQFF
TRBD2 TRBJ2-4 - TRBV30 TGTGCCTGGAGTTCTAAGCTGACTAGCGGGTTAAGATCACTAGCCAAAAACATTCAGTACTTC CAWSSKLTSGLRSLAKNIQYF
TRBD1 TRBJ2-7 - TRBV12-5 TGTGCTAGTGGTTTGACTTTGGGGACAGGGTTCCTTCCCTACGAGCAGTACTTC CASGLTLGTGFLPYEQYF
- TRBJ1-5 - TRBV6-1 TGTGCCAGCAGTCAAGGGCTCAGCAATCAGCCCCAGCATTTT CASSQGLSNQPQHF
- TRBJ2-7 few TRBV29-1 TGCAGCGTTGACCAAGGCCAGGGCTCCTACGAGCAGTACTTC CSVDQGQGSYEQYF
- TRBJ1-5 - TRBV28 TGTGCCAGCAGTTCCCCAGGGAACGGTCAGCCCCAGCATTTT CASSSPGNGQPQHF
TRBD1 TRBJ2-1 - TRBV5-8 TGTGCCAGCAGGCTCACAGGGGGTACTTACAATGAGCAGTTCTTC CASRLTGGTYNEQFF
- TRBJ2-1 - TRBV4-3 TGCGCCAGCAGCCAAGACGGGGTAGCGGACTACAATGAGCAGTTCTTC CASSQDGVADYNEQFF
- TRBJ2-3 - TRBV5-1 TGCGCCAGCTTCACTGGACTATCCACAGATACGCAGTATTTT CASFTGLSTDTQYF
TRBD2 TRBJ2-3 - TRBV7-2 TGTGCCAGCAGCTTAGGGAGGACTAGCCGGGATACGCAGTATTTT CASSLGRTSRDTQYF
- TRBJ1-1 - TRBV5-6 TGTGCCAGCAGGACTGGGGGGTCTGAAGCTTTCTTT CASRTGGSEAFF
- TRBJ2-7 - TRBV4-1 TGCGCCAGCAGCCAAGCATCAGCAGGGCGGCCCACCGAGCAGTACTTC CASSQASAGRPTEQYF
TRBD2 TRBJ2-2 once TRBV10-3 TGTGCCATCAGACTAGCGGGAAACACCGGGGAGCTGTTTTTT CAIRLAGNTGELFF
TRBD2 TRBJ2-7 - TRBV30 TGTGCCTGGAGTGTACGTACTAGCGGGACCTACGAGCAGTACTTC CAWSVRTSGTYEQYF
- TRBJ2-2 - TRBV4-1 TGCGCCAGCAAGGGGCCGCTGAACACCGGGGAGCTGTTTTTT CASKGPLNTGELFF
- TRBJ2-6 - TRBV2 TGTGCCAGCAGTCTCGGGAACTCTGGGGCCAACGTCCTGACTTTC CASSLGNSGANVLTF
TRBD2 TRBJ2-7 - TRBV19 TGTGCCAGTAGTGGGACTAGCGGGAGGAATCCCTACGAGCAGTACTTC CASSGTSGRNPYEQYF
- TRBJ1-2 - TRBV19 TGTGCCAGTAGTCGACAGTTATATGGCTACACCTTC CASSRQLYGYTF
TRBD2 TRBJ2-7 - TRBV2 TGTGCCAGCTCCCTGGGGGGGTTAGAGTACTTC CASSLGGLEYF
- TRBJ1-4 - TRBV5-1 TGCGCCAGCAGCCCCGGGGGGACTAATGAAAAACTGTTTTTT CASSPGGTNEKLFF
- TRBJ2-2 once TRBV9 TGTGCCAGCAGCGTAGGAAGGCCGGGCACCGGGGAGCTGTTTTTT CASSVGRPGTGELFF
- TRBJ1-2 - TRBV19 TGTGCCAGTAGTATGGGCAGGGCTTTTTGGGGCTACACCTTC CASSMGRAFWGYTF
- TRBJ2-7 - TRBV7-4 TGTGCCAGCAGCTCATTCTACGAGCAGTACTTC CASSSFYEQYF
TRBD1 TRBJ2-5 - TRBV29-1 TGCAGCGGTGGGGCAGGGGGCTGGGAGACCCAGTACTTC CSGGAGGWETQYF